This TCR beta chain was sequenced in a study of T cells in Graves' hyperthyroidism and ophthalmopathy. Regarding the study as a whole: A model of 13 V-J pairs discriminated ophthalmopathy from stable hyperthyroidism. Blood also held most thyroid clonotypes expanded beyond 0.001. Median prediction lead before ophthalmopathy onset was about 6.5 months with the model.

Orbital computed tomography and thyroid ultrasound, together with serum TRAb and thyroxine and clinical symptoms, were used for diagnoses. The germline gives CDR1 SNHLY, CDR2 FYNNEI. This CDR3 region has 15 residues. V shed 8 bases, J shed 5 bases, and the junction held 14 bases outside the gene matches. This clonotype was seen at least ten times. Its antigen is unidentified. The CDR3 regions of TCR beta were amplified from RNA transcripts. A set of HTBI primers served as the primers for a first-round RT-PCR of the TCR CDR3. TCRdb called the multiplex PCR reads again in MiXCR, with one record for every CDR3 protein. The profile shows about 660,000 distinct CDR3 sequences, about 45% of them singletons.

Specimen: peripheral blood or thyroid tissue (not recorded which). This sequence joins TRBV2 and TRBJ2-5; 7 bases agree with TRBD1. This clonotype was obtained from an adult man with Graves' disease, either hyperthyroidism or ophthalmopathy (not recorded which). The CDR3 protein is CASGKDRVHLETQYF. CDR3 nucleotides: TGTGCCAGCGGGAAAGACAGGGTTCATTTGGAGACCCAGTACTTC.